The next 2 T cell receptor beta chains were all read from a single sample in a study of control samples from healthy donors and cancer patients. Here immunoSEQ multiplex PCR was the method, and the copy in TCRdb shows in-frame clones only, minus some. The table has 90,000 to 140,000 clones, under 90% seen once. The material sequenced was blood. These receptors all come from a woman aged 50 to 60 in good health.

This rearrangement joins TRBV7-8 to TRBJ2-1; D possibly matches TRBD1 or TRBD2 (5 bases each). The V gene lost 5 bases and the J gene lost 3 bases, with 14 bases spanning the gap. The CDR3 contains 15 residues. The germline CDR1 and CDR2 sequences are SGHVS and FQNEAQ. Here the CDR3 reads CASSPTGTIYNEQFF. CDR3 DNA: TGTGCCAGCAGCCCCACCGGGACGATCTACAATGAGCAGTTCTTC.

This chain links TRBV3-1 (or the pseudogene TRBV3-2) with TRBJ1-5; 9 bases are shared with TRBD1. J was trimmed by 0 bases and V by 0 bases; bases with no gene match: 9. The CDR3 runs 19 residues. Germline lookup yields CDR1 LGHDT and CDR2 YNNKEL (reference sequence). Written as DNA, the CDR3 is TGTGCCAGCAGCCAAGAGGGGACAGGGCGAGACTATAGCAATCAGCCCCAGCATTTT. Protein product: CASSQEGTGRDYSNQPQHF.